This TCR beta chain was obtained from a study of blood T cells in healthy people across ages. Overall study results and limits: More naive CD4+ cells and higher diversity were found in long-lived than in aged donors.

On this clonotype: The antigen is not known.

Donors were systemically healthy Caucasian individuals from Russia aged about 6 to 90 years. With a J-beta primer mix and a sample-barcoded 5' primer, a second PCR ran about 7 to 12 cycles. Via MiXCR, TCRdb re-called the 5' RACE reads, giving one row per CDR3 protein. The sample has some 1.4 million distinct CDR3 sequences; around 42% are singletons. The CDR3 sequence is 18 residues long. Per the germline V gene, CDR1 is MNHNS and CDR2 is SASEGT. Trimming took 2 bases from V and 0 from J, leaving 18 bases between them. This rearrangement joins TRBV6-1 to TRBJ2-3; D gene unclear. The clonotype comes from a woman under 30 in good health. Material for sequencing was blood. The CDR3 region is CASSEFHDGTPSTDTQYF. CDR3 in DNA: TGTGCCAGCAGTGAATTCCACGACGGAACCCCTAGCACAGATACGCAGTATTTT.